The clone carrying this T cell receptor beta chain was detected only a few times. Its antigen remains unknown. This sample stems from a study of OX40 agonist ivuxolimab in advanced cancers. Across the whole study: Prior checkpoint blockade (anti-PD-1, anti-PD-L1 or anti-CTLA-4) was permitted; about 40% had it. Among those treated, three patients had partial responses, one with hepatocellular carcinoma and two with cutaneous melanoma.

Study-wide points: Some of the lowest clonal expansion was seen in partial responders at 0.1-3.0 mg/kg.

Using immunoSEQ multiplex PCR, the repertoire was profiled, and TCRdb retains in-frame clones only, with some absent. Counted here are around 38,000 clones, nearly 80% occurring once; the ten biggest clones make up about 13%. CDR3 length: 15 residues. V gave up 7 bases and J gave up 5 bases; unmatched junction bases: 4. Germline CDR1 is MNHNS and CDR2 is SASEGT. The sequence was obtained from an adult with an advanced solid tumor such as melanoma, head and neck, liver or kidney cancer. The source was CD4+ or CD8+ T cells sorted from blood, collected in a trial of the OX40 agonist ivuxolimab. The V and J genes are TRBV6-1 and TRBJ2-5, with TRBD2 identical over 16 bases. CDR3 residues: CASTPGLAGGETQYF. The DNA for the CDR3 is TGTGCCAGCACTCCGGGACTAGCGGGGGGGGAGACCCAGTACTTC.